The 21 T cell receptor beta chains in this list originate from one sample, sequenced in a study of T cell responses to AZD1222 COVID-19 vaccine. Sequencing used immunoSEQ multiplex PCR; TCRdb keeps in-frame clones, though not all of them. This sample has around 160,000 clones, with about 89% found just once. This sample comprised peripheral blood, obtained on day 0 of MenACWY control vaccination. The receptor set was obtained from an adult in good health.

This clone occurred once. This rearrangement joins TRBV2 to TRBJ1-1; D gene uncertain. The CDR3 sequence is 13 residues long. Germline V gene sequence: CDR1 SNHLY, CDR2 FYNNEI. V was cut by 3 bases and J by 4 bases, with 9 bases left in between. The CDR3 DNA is TGTGCCAGCAGTGAGGAGGTTCGCACTGAAGCTTTCTTT. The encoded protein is CASSEEVRTEAFF.

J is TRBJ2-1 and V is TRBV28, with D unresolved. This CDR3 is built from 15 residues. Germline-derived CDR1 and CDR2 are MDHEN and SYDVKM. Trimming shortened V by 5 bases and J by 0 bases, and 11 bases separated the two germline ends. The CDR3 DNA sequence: TGTGCCAGCAGTCTGCCGCGGAGCTCCTACAATGAGCAGTTCTTC. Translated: CASSLPRSSYNEQFF.

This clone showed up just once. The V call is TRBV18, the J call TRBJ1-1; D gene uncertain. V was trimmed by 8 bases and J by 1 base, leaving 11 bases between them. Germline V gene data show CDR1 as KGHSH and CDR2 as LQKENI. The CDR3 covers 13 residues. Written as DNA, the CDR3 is TGTGCCAGCCGTGAGAGGGCGAACACTGAAGCTTTCTTT. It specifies CASRERANTEAFF.

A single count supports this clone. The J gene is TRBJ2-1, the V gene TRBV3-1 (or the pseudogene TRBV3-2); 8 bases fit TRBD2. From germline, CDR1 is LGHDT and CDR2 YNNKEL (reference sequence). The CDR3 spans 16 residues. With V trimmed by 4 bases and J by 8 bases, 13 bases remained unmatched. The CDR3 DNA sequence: TGTGCCAGCAGCCCCCTACGGGGGGGCCCTCGGGATGAGCAGTTCTTC. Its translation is CASSPLRGGPRDEQFF.

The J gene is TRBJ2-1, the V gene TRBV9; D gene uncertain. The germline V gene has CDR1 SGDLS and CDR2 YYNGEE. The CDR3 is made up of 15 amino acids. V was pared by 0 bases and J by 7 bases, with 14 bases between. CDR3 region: CASSVGARQFNEQFF. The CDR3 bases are TGTGCCAGCAGCGTAGGGGCCCGTCAATTTAATGAGCAGTTCTTC. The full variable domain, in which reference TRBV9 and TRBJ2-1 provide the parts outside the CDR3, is DSGVTQTPKHLITATGQRVTLRCSPRSGDLSVYWYQQSLDQGLQFLIQYYNGEERAKGNILERFSAQQFPDLHSELNLSSLELGDSALYFCASSVGARQFNEQFFGPGTRLTVL.

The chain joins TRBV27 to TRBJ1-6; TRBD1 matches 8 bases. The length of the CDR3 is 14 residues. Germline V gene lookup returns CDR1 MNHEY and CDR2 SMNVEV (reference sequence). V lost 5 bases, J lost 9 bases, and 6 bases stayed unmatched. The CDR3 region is CASSLTGAGSPLHF. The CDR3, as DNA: TGTGCCAGCAGTCTGACAGGGGCTGGTTCACCCCTCCACTTT.

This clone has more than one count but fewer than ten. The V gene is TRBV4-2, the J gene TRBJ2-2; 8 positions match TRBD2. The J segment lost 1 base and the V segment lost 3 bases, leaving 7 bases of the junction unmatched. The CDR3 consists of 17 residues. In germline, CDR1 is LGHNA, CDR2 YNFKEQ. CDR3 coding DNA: TGTGCCAGCAGCCATAGTTCTAGCGGGCAGAACACCGGGGAGCTGTTTTTT. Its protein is CASSHSSSGQNTGELFF.

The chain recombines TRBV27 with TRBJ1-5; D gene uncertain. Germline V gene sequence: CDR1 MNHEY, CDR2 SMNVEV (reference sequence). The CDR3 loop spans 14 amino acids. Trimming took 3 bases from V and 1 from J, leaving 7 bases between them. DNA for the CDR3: TGTGCCAGCAGTTTGTCAGAGAGCAATCAGCCCCAGCATTTT. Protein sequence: CASSLSESNQPQHF.

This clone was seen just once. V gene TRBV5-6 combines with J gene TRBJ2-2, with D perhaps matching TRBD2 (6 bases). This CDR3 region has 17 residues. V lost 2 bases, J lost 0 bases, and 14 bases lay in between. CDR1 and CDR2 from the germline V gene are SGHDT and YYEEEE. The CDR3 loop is CASSLLEGGSNTGELFF. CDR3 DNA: TGTGCCAGCAGCTTATTGGAGGGTGGGTCGAACACCGGGGAGCTGTTTTTT.

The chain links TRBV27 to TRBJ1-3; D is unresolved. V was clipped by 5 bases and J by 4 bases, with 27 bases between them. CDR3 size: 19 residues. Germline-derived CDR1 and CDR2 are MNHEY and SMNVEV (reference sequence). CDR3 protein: CASSRKGYQSFLSGNTIYF. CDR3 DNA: TGTGCCAGCAGTCGTAAGGGTTATCAATCATTTCTCTCCGGAAACACCATATATTTT.

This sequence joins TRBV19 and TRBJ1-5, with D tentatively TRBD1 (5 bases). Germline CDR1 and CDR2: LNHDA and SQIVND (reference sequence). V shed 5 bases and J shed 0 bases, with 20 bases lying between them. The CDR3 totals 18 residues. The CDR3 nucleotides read TGTGCCAGTAGTCGCTCCACGGGACCGATTTATAGCAATCAGCCCCAGCATTTT. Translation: CASSRSTGPIYSNQPQHF.

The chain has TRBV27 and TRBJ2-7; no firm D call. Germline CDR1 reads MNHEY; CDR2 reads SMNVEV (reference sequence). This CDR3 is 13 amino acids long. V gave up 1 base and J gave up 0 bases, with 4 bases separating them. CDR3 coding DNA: TGTGCCAGCAGTTTATTGCCCTCCTACGAGCAGTACTTC. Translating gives CASSLLPSYEQYF.

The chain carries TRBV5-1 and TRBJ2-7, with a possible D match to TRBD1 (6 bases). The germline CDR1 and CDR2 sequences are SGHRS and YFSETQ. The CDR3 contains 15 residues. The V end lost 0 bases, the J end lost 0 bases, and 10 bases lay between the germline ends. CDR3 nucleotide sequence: TGCGCCAGCAGCTTGGGTGGGACAAACTCCTACGAGCAGTACTTC. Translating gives CASSLGGTNSYEQYF.

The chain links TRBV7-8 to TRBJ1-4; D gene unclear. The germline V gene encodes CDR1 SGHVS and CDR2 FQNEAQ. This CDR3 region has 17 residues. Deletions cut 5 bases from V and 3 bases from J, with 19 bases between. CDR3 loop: CASSLPGGRAANEKLFF. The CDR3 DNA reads TGTGCCAGCAGCCTACCTGGCGGCCGGGCGGCTAATGAAAAACTGTTTTTT.

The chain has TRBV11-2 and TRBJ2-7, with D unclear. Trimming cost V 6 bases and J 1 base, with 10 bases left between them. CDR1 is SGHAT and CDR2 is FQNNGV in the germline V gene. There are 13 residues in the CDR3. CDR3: CASRRLASYEQYF. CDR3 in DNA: TGTGCCAGCAGGCGTCTGGCGTCCTACGAGCAGTACTTC. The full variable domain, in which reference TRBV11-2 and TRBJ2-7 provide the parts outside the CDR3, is EAGVAQSPRYKIIEKRQSVAFWCNPISGHATLYWYQQILGQGPKLLIQFQNNGVVDDSQLPKDRFSAERLKGVDSTLKIQPAKLEDSAVYLCASRRLASYEQYFGPGTRLTVT.

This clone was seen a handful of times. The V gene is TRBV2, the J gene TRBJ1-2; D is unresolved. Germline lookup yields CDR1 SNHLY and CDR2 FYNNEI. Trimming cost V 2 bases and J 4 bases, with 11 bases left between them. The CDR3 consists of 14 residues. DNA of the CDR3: TGTGCCAGCAGTGAACAAAGAAATAGCTATGGCTACACCTTC. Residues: CASSEQRNSYGYTF.

The CDR3 bases are TGTGCTATCAGTGGGATTGGGGAAAAACTGTTTTTT. It encodes CAISGIGEKLFF. The V and J genes are TRBV7-9 and TRBJ1-4; D unclear. This CDR3 spans 12 amino acids. Germline V gives CDR1 SEHNR, CDR2 FQNEAQ (reference sequence). Drawing the rest from reference TRBV7-9 and TRBJ1-4, the complete variable domain is DTGVSQNPRHKITKRGQNVTFRCDPISEHNRLYWYRQTLGQGPEFLTYFQNEAQLEKSRLLSDRFSAERPKGSFSTLEIQRTEQGDSAMYLCAISGIGEKLFFGSGTQLSVL.

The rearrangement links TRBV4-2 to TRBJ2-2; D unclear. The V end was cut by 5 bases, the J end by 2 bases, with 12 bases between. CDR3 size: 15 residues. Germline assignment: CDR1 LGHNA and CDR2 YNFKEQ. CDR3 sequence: CASSTRAPNTGELFF. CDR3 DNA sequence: TGTGCCAGCAGCACCCGGGCCCCTAACACCGGGGAGCTGTTTTTT.

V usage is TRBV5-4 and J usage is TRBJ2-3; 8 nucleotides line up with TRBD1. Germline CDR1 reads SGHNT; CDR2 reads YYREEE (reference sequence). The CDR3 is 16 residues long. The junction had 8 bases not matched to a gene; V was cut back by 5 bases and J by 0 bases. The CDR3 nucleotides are TGTGCCAGCAGTAGAGGACAGGGCTCTAGCACAGATACGCAGTATTTT. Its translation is CASSRGQGSSTDTQYF.

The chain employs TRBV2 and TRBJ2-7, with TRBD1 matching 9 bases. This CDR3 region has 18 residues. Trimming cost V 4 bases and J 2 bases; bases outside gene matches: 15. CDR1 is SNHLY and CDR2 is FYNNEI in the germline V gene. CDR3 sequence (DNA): TGTGCCAGCAGTGGGACAGGGGCATACGGCGGAACAACCTACGAGCAGTACTTC. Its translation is CASSGTGAYGGTTYEQYF.

CDR3 in DNA: TGTGCCAGCAGCTTAGGGGCCGGTACTTGGTCAGTGAACACTGAAGCTTTCTTT. Residues: CASSLGAGTWSVNTEAFF. This chain connects TRBV7-9 to TRBJ1-1; D is unclear. V lost 1 base and J lost 0, with 18 bases in between. CDR3 length: 18 amino acids. Germline V CDR1 and CDR2: SEHNR, FQNEAQ (reference sequence).